The present TCR beta chain was sequenced within a study of CD8 T cells in Susac syndrome. Study-wide points: Acknowledgment was made by the study that its TCR sequencing and HLA analysis involved a relatively small number of individuals.

A few counts support this clonotype. Its antigen remains unknown. TEMRA cells were enriched by FACS, and CD4+ and CD8+ T cells were negatively isolated. The V gene lost 2 bases and the J gene lost 4 bases, with 9 bases spanning the gap. The CDR3 runs 14 residues. The germline V gene encodes CDR1 MNHEY and CDR2 SVGEGT. After extraction with the RNeasy kit, about 0.45 to 1 ug of the RNA was reverse transcribed using random hexamers. Multiplex PCR with immunoSEQ amplified the TCR beta CDR3 across 54 Vbeta and 13 Jbeta. TCRdb re-called the immunoSEQ multiplex PCR reads through MiXCR, storing one row per CDR3 protein. The sample includes about 49,000 distinct CDR3 sequences, approximately 93% of them seen just once.

This sequence was found in a human donor in good health. The chain links TRBV6-2 or TRBV6-3 to TRBJ2-1; tentative D call: TRBD2 (5 bases). The sequenced material came from CD8+ T cells from PBMCs. CDR3 in amino acids: CASSYEGLYNEQFF. The DNA for the CDR3 is TGTGCCAGCAGTTACGAAGGACTTTACAATGAGCAGTTCTTC.